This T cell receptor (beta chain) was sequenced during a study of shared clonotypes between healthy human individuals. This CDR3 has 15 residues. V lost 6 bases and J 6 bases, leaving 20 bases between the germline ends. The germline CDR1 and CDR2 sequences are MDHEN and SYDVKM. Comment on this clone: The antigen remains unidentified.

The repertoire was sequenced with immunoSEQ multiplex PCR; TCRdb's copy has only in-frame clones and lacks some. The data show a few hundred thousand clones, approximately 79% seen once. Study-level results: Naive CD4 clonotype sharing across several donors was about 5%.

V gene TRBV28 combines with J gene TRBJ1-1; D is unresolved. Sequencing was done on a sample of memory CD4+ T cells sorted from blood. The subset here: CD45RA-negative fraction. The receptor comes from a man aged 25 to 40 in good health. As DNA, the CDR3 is TGTGCCAGCAGCTCCCCGGGTCTTGAGAGCGCTGAAGCTTTCTTT. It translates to CASSSPGLESAEAFF.